This record looks at one T cell receptor beta chain sequence and its context. Its antigen is still unknown. These data come from a study of cytomegalovirus exposure and HLA in healthy donors. General observations from the study: Across donors, most TCRs were seen rarely, yet some public ones were widespread.

After removal of 4 bases from V and 2 bases from J, the junction contained 6 bases not matched to a gene. The CDR3 spans 16 residues. Looked up from germline, CDR1 is SGHRS and CDR2 is YFSETQ. 60 Vbeta and 13 Jbeta primers were used in PCR. The method was immunoSEQ multiplex PCR; TCRdb's version includes in-frame clones alone and lacks a portion of them. Among 180,000 or so clones listed, 70% to 90% were seen once. V usage is TRBV5-1 and J usage is TRBJ2-7, with 13 bases lining up with TRBD2. This TCR came from a young woman in good health and CMV-seronegative. The sequencing sample was made of PBMCs. This chain's CDR3 is CASSHSGTSGTYEQYF. The CDR3 bases are TGCGCCAGCAGCCACTCCGGGACTAGCGGGACCTACGAGCAGTACTTC.